The present T cell receptor (beta chain) was sequenced within a study of blood T cells in healthy people across ages. Notes on the study in general: Aged donors had fewer naive CD4+ cells and lower diversity than long-lived donors.

The CDR3 runs 15 residues. V was shortened by 4 bases and J by 1 base, with 14 bases between the two germline ends. Germline V gives CDR1 SGHRS, CDR2 YFSETQ. This clonotype has only a few counts. Its antigen is undetermined. Roughly 10 milliliters of peripheral blood were drawn from each donor. PBMCs, at least 6.5 million per sample, were isolated. A sample-barcoded 5' primer and a J-beta primer mix were used in a second PCR of roughly 6 to 11 cycles. Via MiXCR, TCRdb re-called the 5' RACE reads, giving one row per CDR3 protein. The table shows about 1.5 million distinct CDR3 sequences, with roughly two fifths occurring only once.

This TCR came from a woman between 18 and 29 years old in good health. Sequencing was carried out using blood. The V gene is TRBV5-1, the J gene TRBJ1-1; D is uncertain. In nucleotides, the CDR3 is TGCGCCAGCAGCACCCCGACTTTGGGGAACACTGAAGCTTTCTTT. This sequence encodes CASSTPTLGNTEAFF.